This T cell receptor (beta chain) is drawn from a study of cytomegalovirus exposure and HLA in healthy donors (dated by TCRdb to 2016 to 2017). For the study in its entirety: According to a later analysis, one platform produced both the 100 to 150 validation repertoires and the 666 repertoires of the first cohort. The study aimed to test whether signatures of past pathogen exposure could be identified by cataloging public T cell receptors. A separate validation cohort of 90 to 150 different subjects was used in addition to the approximately 610-subject first cohort. The study combined high-throughput TCR immunosequencing, statistical association of individual TCRs with disease status, and machine learning to predict cytomegalovirus infection status. General study outcomes and caveats: In both the original and validation cohorts, the classifier was reported to diagnose cytomegalovirus status with high specificity and sensitivity. According to the authors, the approach could potentially be generalized to other disease states and immunological phenotypes. Across donors, most TCR sequences were observed very rarely, whereas some public TCRs were present in many individuals. A later analysis had no HLA typing for the validation cohort, so co-occurrence there was scored across all 130 or so repertoires. The study gave a list of 150 to 200 TCR beta chains associated with cytomegalovirus. In a later analysis, TCRs clustered in the first cohort were found to also tend to co-occur in the roughly 110 validation repertoires, with over 90% of cluster scores above 0. A few of the identified cytomegalovirus-associated TCR beta chains were confirmed in vitro to be specific for cytomegalovirus antigens.

Worth noting for this clone: The antigen this receptor binds is unknown. Base-call qualities are not available, and no considerably larger clone is one nucleotide away.

Separate from the roughly 700-subject first cohort, the validation cohort of 90 to 150 subjects was the group to which the donors belonged. The library was produced with the immunoSEQ multiplex PCR assay. The study's processing was this. To diagnose cytomegalovirus status from the catalog of TCR beta chain sequences, a statistical classification framework was built. What TCRdb holds here is the immuneACCESS table cut down to in-frame rearrangements. Part of the clones is not present; checked against another copy, under half of the missing clones reflect an unresolved V gene, and the others are unexplained. The V and J calls and the clone size are those of that table, but D and trimming were determined from the DNA. This sample comprises some 150,000 clones, 75% to 90% of them detected only once. The ten largest clones add up to 20% to 25% of the sample. The sample taken for sequencing was PBMCs. This receptor was obtained from a man aged 18 to 35 in good health and CMV-seropositive.

In nucleotides, the sequence is TGTGCCAGCAGCTTGTCTGGGGGACTGCGGCCCGGGGAGCTGTTTTTT. It codes for CASSLSGGLRPGELFF. The chain couples TRBV27 to TRBJ2-2; the D region possibly corresponds to TRBD2 (6 bases align). The V and J ends are trimmed by 6 bases and 6 bases, leaving 20 bases between them. From its cysteine to its phenylalanine, the CDR3 spans 16 amino acids. Only the CDR3 portion is preserved as DNA: 48 bases, with reading frame beginning at the first base. The germline V gene (reference sequence) yields MNHEY for CDR1 and SMNVEV for CDR2.